The T cell receptor beta chain under discussion was sequenced for a study of regulatory T cells in long-lasting Graves disease. Germline V lookup: CDR1 DFQATT, CDR2 SNEGSKA (reference sequence). Trimming left V 1 base short and J 3 bases short, with 19 bases between. This CDR3 is 16 amino acids long. Specified time point: persistent/refractory GD, antithyroid drugs over 5 years with positive TRAb. RNA isolated from PBMCs was used to make the TCR library. A roughly 10-milliliter sample of peripheral blood was drawn into EDTA tubes. Study conclusions and caveats: TRBV28, TRBJ1-2 and TRBJ2-5 were favored in persistent disease.

Turning to this clonotype: Its target is unknown.

Construction of TCR beta libraries relied on iRepertoire HTBI primers and on Arm-PCR targeting CDR3 regions. MiXCR, run by TCRdb on the multiplex PCR reads, gives a single entry per CDR3 protein. Among around 430,000 distinct CDR3 sequences listed, 22% were seen once. The genes are TRBV20-1 and TRBJ2-7, with D perhaps given as TRBD1 or TRBD2 (5 bases each). The sequence came from a female donor with Graves disease. The sample here was peripheral blood mononuclear cells (PBMCs), taken when the disease was refractory, from a patient treated with antithyroid drugs. The CDR3 sequence is CSARGAPGSERYEQYF. The CDR3 DNA sequence: TGCAGTGCTAGAGGGGCCCCAGGGAGTGAACGCTACGAGCAGTACTTC.